One and the same sample provided the 22 T cell receptor beta chains below, sequenced in a study of shared clonotypes between healthy human individuals. Naive CD8 cells, CD45RO-negative and positively selected for CCR7, excluded terminally differentiated effector memory CD45RA+ cells. The data were produced by immunoSEQ multiplex PCR, yet TCRdb's version contains in-frame clones alone and is incomplete. The repertoire holds a few million clones, with roughly 95% as singletons. The sample comprised naive CD8+ T cells from PBMCs. Every receptor here comes from a man between 18 and 35 years old in good health. Some clones in this sample may be carry-over from other donors' samples.

The rearrangement links TRBV4-1 to TRBJ1-1, with D possibly being TRBD1 (6 bases). Trimming left V 3 bases short and J 7 bases short, with 18 bases between. Germline V CDR1 and CDR2: MGHRA, YSYEKL. The CDR3 is 15 residues long. The CDR3 DNA reads TGCGCCAGCAGCCACCTCGGGGGGGCGCGAGATGAAGCTTTCTTT. Protein: CASSHLGGARDEAFF.

CDR3 amino acids: CASSPRDRVSDTQYF. The CDR3 coding sequence is TGTGCCAGCAGTCCCCGGGACAGGGTATCAGATACGCAGTATTTT. The chain is built from TRBV28 and TRBJ2-3; TRBD1 matches at 9 bases. Losses at the gene ends were 5 bases for V and 4 bases for J; bases not matched to a gene: 7. CDR3 length equals 15 residues. Germline CDR1 is MDHEN and CDR2 is SYDVKM.

CDR3: CASSPSPGQGNTEAFF. In nucleotides, the CDR3 is TGCGCCAGCAGCCCCTCCCCGGGACAGGGGAACACTGAAGCTTTCTTT. The rearrangement joins TRBV4-3 to TRBJ1-1; 9 bases match TRBD1. Trimming cost V 4 bases and J 1 base; bases outside gene matches: 7. Germline V gene data show CDR1 as LGHNA and CDR2 as YSLEER. The CDR3 has 16 amino acids.

This chain links TRBV29-1 with TRBJ2-2; 12 bases map to TRBD2. The CDR3 covers 14 residues. V was pared by 8 bases and J by 6 bases, with 7 bases of the junction left unmatched. Germline V lookup: CDR1 SQVTM, CDR2 ANQGSEA. The CDR3 reads CSIRLAGVPGELFF. CDR3 in DNA: TGCAGCATCAGACTAGCGGGAGTCCCCGGGGAGCTGTTTTTT.

The rearrangement joins TRBV27 to TRBJ2-1, with 7 positions matching TRBD2. CDR1 MNHEY and CDR2 SMNVEV come from the germline V gene (reference sequence). With 0 bases clipped from V and 5 bases from J, the junction kept 10 bases outside the gene matches. The CDR3 sequence is 17 residues long. CDR3 DNA sequence: TGTGCCAGCAGTTTATCGACGCGACTAGCCGCCAACAATGAGCAGTTCTTC. This encodes CASSLSTRLAANNEQFF.

This clone was found once. The V call is TRBV7-2, the J call TRBJ2-1; D may be TRBD2 (6 bases). The V gene lost 3 bases and the J gene lost 1 base, with 10 bases spanning the gap. Germline-derived CDR1 and CDR2 are SGHTA and FQGNSA. This CDR3 is 15 amino acids long. CDR3 bases: TGTGCCAGCAGCTTCGTAGCGGCGTCCTACAATGAGCAGTTCTTC. The encoded protein is CASSFVAASYNEQFF.

The chain couples TRBV6-5 to TRBJ1-2, with D tentatively TRBD1 (6 bases). The CDR3 length is 14 residues. Germline CDR1 MNHEY, CDR2 SVGAGI. Trimming removed 4 bases at V and 8 bases at J, with 17 bases between. CDR3 protein: CASSLSGASGGYTF. CDR3 DNA sequence: TGTGCCAGCAGTTTATCAGGGGCTTCGGGGGGCTACACCTTC.

The chain carries TRBV2 and TRBJ2-7; 8 bases are shared with TRBD2. Germline-derived CDR1 and CDR2 are SNHLY and FYNNEI. The CDR3 is 13 residues long. V dropped 6 bases and J dropped 2; count of bases not matched to a gene: 3. The CDR3 here is CASRLAVPYEQYF. CDR3 nucleotides: TGTGCCAGCAGACTAGCGGTACCCTACGAGCAGTACTTC.

A word on this clone: This sample includes further DNA sequences coding for the same CDR3. The chain is built from TRBV11-2 and TRBJ2-4; D is possibly TRBD1 (5 bases). The CDR3 runs 14 residues. V gave up 3 bases and J gave up 4 bases, with 10 bases separating them. Germline V CDR1 and CDR2: SGHAT, FQNNGV. The CDR3 bases are TGTGCCAGCAGCTTTCAGGGTTCGAAAAACATTCAGTACTTC. This translates into CASSFQGSKNIQYF.

This rearrangement joins TRBV27 to TRBJ2-2; 8 nucleotides match TRBD2. The germline V gene has CDR1 MNHEY and CDR2 SMNVEV (reference sequence). Unmatched junction bases numbered 13, after V lost 6 bases and J lost 1 base. The CDR3 length is 18 residues. The CDR3 here is CASRLRLATPRNTGELFF. The CDR3 region has the DNA TGTGCCAGCAGACTTAGACTAGCGACCCCGCGGAACACCGGGGAGCTGTTTTTT.

The chain uses TRBV27 and TRBJ2-3, with 10 bases aligning to TRBD2. V shed 5 bases, J shed 1 base, and the junction held 3 bases outside the gene matches. This CDR3 region has 15 residues. The germline V gene has CDR1 MNHEY and CDR2 SMNVEV (reference sequence). The CDR3 spells CASSHLAGGTDTQYF. The CDR3 bases are TGTGCCAGCAGTCACCTAGCGGGGGGCACAGATACGCAGTATTTT.

This chain uses TRBV27 with TRBJ2-3; possibly TRBD2 for D (6 bases). This CDR3 spans 15 amino acids. CDR1 is MNHEY and CDR2 is SMNVEV in the germline V gene (reference sequence). Trimming took off 6 bases at V and 0 bases at J, with 13 bases between the two ends. CDR3 amino acids: CASRKRTTSTDTQYF. CDR3 nucleotide sequence: TGTGCCAGCAGAAAGCGGACTACTAGCACAGATACGCAGTATTTT.

The rearrangement uses TRBV28 and TRBJ2-1; TRBD2 matches 13 bases. This CDR3 is 15 amino acids long. Germline loops: CDR1 MDHEN, CDR2 SYDVKM. The ends lost 6 bases at V and 8 bases at J; junction bases unmatched: 7. In DNA form, the CDR3 reads TGTGCCAGCAGCCCACTAGCGGGAGGGGACTATGAGCAGTTCTTC. As protein: CASSPLAGGDYEQFF.

Written as DNA, the CDR3 is TGTGCCAGCAGCAGACAGGGAAACTATGGCTACACCTTC. Protein product: CASSRQGNYGYTF. This chain links TRBV7-9 with TRBJ1-2, with TRBD1 matching over 7 bases. V gave up 5 bases and J gave up 2 bases; unmatched junction bases: 2. The CDR3 has 13 amino acids. Germline CDR1 SEHNR, CDR2 FQNEAQ (reference sequence).

This rearrangement joins TRBV6-1 to TRBJ2-7, with 7 positions matching TRBD2. Germline CDR1 and CDR2: MNHNS and SASEGT. The CDR3 is 16 residues long. The trim removed 4 bases at V and 2 bases at J, leaving 11 bases unmatched. The CDR3 protein is CASSGPGAAGPYEQYF. CDR3 DNA: TGTGCCAGCAGTGGTCCCGGGGCAGCGGGGCCCTACGAGCAGTACTTC.

The gene calls are TRBV6-1 and TRBJ2-1, with 8 positions matching TRBD2. From germline, CDR1 is MNHNS and CDR2 SASEGT. V lost 6 bases, J lost 5 bases, and 6 bases stayed unmatched. CDR3 size: 14 residues. CDR3 sequence (DNA): TGTGCCAGCAGCAGCGGGAGTTCCCACAATGAGCAGTTCTTC. This sequence encodes CASSSGSSHNEQFF.

The chain recombines TRBV29-1 with TRBJ2-3; 11 bases line up with TRBD1. Germline V gene lookup returns CDR1 SQVTM and CDR2 ANQGSEA. The CDR3 is made up of 14 amino acids. J was trimmed by 6 bases and V by 6 bases; bases with no gene match: 8. CDR3 region: CSVGGQGAGDTQYF. DNA for the CDR3: TGCAGCGTGGGTGGACAGGGGGCTGGTGATACGCAGTATTTT.

The chain combines TRBV5-6 with TRBJ1-1; D is uncertain. Germline-derived CDR1 and CDR2 are SGHDT and YYEEEE. CDR3 size: 14 residues. The V end was cut by 4 bases, the J end by 1 base, with 11 bases between. Here the CDR3 DNA reads TGTGCCAGCAGCCCCCGGGCCTGGAACACTGAAGCTTTCTTT. Its protein is CASSPRAWNTEAFF.

This sequence joins TRBV7-2 and TRBJ2-7; TRBD2 might be the D (5 bases). The CDR3 consists of 14 residues. Germline CDR1 is SGHTA and CDR2 is FQGNSA. The V end lost 3 bases, the J end lost 0 bases, and 9 bases lay between the germline ends. Here the CDR3 DNA reads TGTGCCAGCAGCTTGAACGGGAACTCCTACGAGCAGTACTTC. Translation gives CASSLNGNSYEQYF.

CDR3 nucleotides: TGTGCCAGCCCCTGGTTAGAGACTAGCGCCTTCAATGAGCAGTTCTTC. Translating it yields CASPWLETSAFNEQFF. The J gene is TRBJ2-1, the V gene TRBV7-9, with 8 bases aligning to TRBD2. J lost 6 bases, V lost 8 bases, and 15 bases had no gene match. Per germline, CDR1 SEHNR and CDR2 FQNEAQ (reference sequence). The CDR3 loop spans 16 amino acids.

This clone was seen just once. The J gene is TRBJ1-2, the V gene TRBV28, with 10 bases lining up with TRBD1. The CDR3 extends over 15 amino acids. Per the germline V gene, CDR1 is MDHEN and CDR2 is SYDVKM. The V and J ends lost 6 bases and 3 bases, in that order; junction bases with no gene match: 7. The CDR3 DNA sequence: TGTGCCAGCAGCCCCTTTGGGACAGGGGACTATGGCTACACCTTC. It codes for CASSPFGTGDYGYTF.

The V and J genes are TRBV28 and TRBJ2-3; possibly TRBD1 for D (6 bases). This CDR3 comprises 13 residues. Germline CDR1 is MDHEN and CDR2 is SYDVKM. V lost 2 bases, J lost 3 bases, and 6 bases lay in between. The CDR3: CASSLQGTDTQYF. CDR3 coding DNA: TGTGCCAGCAGTTTACAGGGGACAGATACGCAGTATTTT.